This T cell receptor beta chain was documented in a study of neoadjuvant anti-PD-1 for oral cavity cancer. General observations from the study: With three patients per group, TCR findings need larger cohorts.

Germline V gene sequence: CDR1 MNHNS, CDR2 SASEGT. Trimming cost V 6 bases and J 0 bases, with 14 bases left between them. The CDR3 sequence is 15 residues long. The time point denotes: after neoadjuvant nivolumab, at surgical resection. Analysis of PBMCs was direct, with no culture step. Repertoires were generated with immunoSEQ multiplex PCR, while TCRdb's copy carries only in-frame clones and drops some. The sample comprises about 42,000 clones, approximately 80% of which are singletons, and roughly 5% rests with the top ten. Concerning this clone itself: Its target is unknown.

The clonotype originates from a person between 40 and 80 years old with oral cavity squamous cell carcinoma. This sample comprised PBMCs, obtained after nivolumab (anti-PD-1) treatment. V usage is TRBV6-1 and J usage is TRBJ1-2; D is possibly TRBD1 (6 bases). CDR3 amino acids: CASRREDSSNYGYTF. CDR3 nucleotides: TGTGCCAGCAGGCGAGAGGACAGCTCTAACTATGGCTACACCTTC.